This T cell receptor (beta chain) was observed in a study of blood T cell repertoires in COVID-19. Whole-study context: Collection of acute and convalescent COVID-19 samples took place in the United States, Italy and Spain. T cells, B-cell-depleted T cells, or PBMCs provided the cDNA or gDNA that served as material.

Authors' processing steps: From reference gene primer amplification, estimates of nucleated cell counts were derived. Clones were read by immunoSEQ multiplex PCR, and TCRdb kept only the in-frame ones, dropping some. That table supplies the V and J calls and clone size; D and trimming were determined from the DNA. The sample lists hundreds of thousands of clones, 83% seen once, with 1.3% in the top ten. In Seattle, patients joined the study during active infection and were tracked longitudinally. The sample taken for sequencing was peripheral blood. The clonotype originates from a woman aged 30 to 39 with COVID-19, enrolled during active disease.

CDR3 sequence (DNA): TGTGCCAGCAGCGCAACCCGGGGGGGAGGCTACAATGAGCAGTTCTTC. Amino acid sequence: CASSATRGGGYNEQFF. This chain uses TRBV9 with TRBJ2-1; 8 bases fit TRBD2. Trimming removed 3 bases from V and 3 bases from J; junction bases left unmatched: 8. The germline V gene has CDR1 SGDLS and CDR2 YYNGEE. The CDR3 consists of 16 residues. The full variable domain, its missing parts supplied by reference TRBV9 and TRBJ2-1, is DSGVTQTPKHLITATGQRVTLRCSPRSGDLSVYWYQQSLDQGLQFLIQYYNGEERAKGNILERFSAQQFPDLHSELNLSSLELGDSALYFCASSATRGGGYNEQFFGPGTRLTVL.